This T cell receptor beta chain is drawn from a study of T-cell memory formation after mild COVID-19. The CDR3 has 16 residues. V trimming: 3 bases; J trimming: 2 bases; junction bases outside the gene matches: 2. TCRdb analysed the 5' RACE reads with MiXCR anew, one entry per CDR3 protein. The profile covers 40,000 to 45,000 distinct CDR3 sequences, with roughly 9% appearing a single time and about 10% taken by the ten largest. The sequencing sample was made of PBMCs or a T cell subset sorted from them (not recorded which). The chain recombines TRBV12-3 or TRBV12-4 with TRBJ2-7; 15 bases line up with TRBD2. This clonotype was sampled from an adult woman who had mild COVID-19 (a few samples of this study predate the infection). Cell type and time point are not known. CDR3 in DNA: TGTGCCAGCAGTTTGGGACTAGCGGGGGGCGCCTACGAGCAGTACTTC. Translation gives CASSLGLAGGAYEQYF.